The 17 T cell receptor beta chains below were found in one sample sequenced in a study of blood T cells in healthy people across ages. For the second PCR, which ran for about 6 to 11 cycles, a sample-barcoded 5' primer and a J-beta primer mix were used. MiXCR, applied by TCRdb to the 5' RACE reads, yields one record per CDR3 protein. There are just over 800,000 distinct CDR3 sequences in the sample; approximately 65% occur only once, and roughly a quarter lies in the top ten. The material sequenced was blood. The receptors derive from a young man in good health.

In its sample, this clonotype was seen once. This chain links TRBV29-1 with TRBJ1-2; no reliable D call. Germline V gene sequence: CDR1 SQVTM, CDR2 ANQGSEA. V shed 7 bases and J shed 8 bases, with 11 bases lying between them. CDR3 length: 10 amino acids. The CDR3 coding sequence is TGCAGCGCATACATAGGGGGCTACACCTTC. Its protein is CSAYIGGYTF.

The rearrangement joins TRBV5-1 to TRBJ1-6; TRBD1 is a possible D gene (5 bases). The germline V gene encodes CDR1 SGHRS and CDR2 YFSETQ. V dropped 2 bases and J dropped 5 bases, with 8 bases sitting between them. This CDR3 comprises 14 residues. The CDR3 loop reads CASSFQGDNSPLHF. The CDR3 DNA reads as TGCGCCAGCAGCTTTCAGGGAGATAATTCACCCCTCCACTTT.

The rearrangement uses TRBV7-2 and TRBJ2-1; D gene uncertain. The germline CDR1 and CDR2 sequences are SGHTA and FQGNSA. The CDR3 is made up of 15 amino acids. The V end lost 3 bases, the J end lost 10 bases, and 19 bases lay between the germline ends. CDR3 DNA sequence: TGTGCCAGCAGCTTCGAGTCACTGGCCCCTCGGGAGCAGTTCTTC. This encodes CASSFESLAPREQFF.

V and J are TRBV6-5 and TRBJ2-7; possibly TRBD2 for D (5 bases). The J call may not be correct, given that the DNA end is closer to TRBJ2-5. The CDR3 loop spans 15 amino acids. Looked up from germline, CDR1 is MNHEY and CDR2 is SVGAGI. As DNA, the CDR3 is TGTGCCAGCAGTCCTTCGTCGGGAATTGGAGAGACCCAGTACTTC. Protein: CASSPSSGIGETQYF.

J is TRBJ2-1 and V is TRBV18, with D maybe TRBD1 (6 bases). V dropped 5 bases and J dropped 8 bases, with 13 bases sitting between them. Germline CDR1 KGHSH, CDR2 LQKENI. This CDR3 is built from 13 residues. CDR3 sequence (DNA): TGTGCCAGCTCAACGGCAGGGGTGGATGAGCAGTTCTTC. Translation: CASSTAGVDEQFF. Variable domain in full (rest from reference TRBV18 and TRBJ2-1): NAGVMQNPRHLVRRRGQEARLRCSPMKGHSHVYWYRQLPEEGLKFMVYLQKENIIDESGMPKERFSAEFPKEGPSILRIQQVVRGDSAAYFCASSTAGVDEQFFGPGTRLTVL.

V and J are TRBV5-6 and TRBJ2-7, with 8 nucleotides matching TRBD2. Germline CDR1 is SGHDT and CDR2 is YYEEEE. J was trimmed by 7 bases and V by 3 bases; bases with no gene match: 9. The length of the CDR3 is 14 residues. This chain's CDR3 is CASSYTGTSVEQYF. Written as DNA, the CDR3 is TGTGCCAGCAGCTATACCGGGACTAGTGTTGAGCAGTACTTC.

This clonotype was counted at least ten times. The rearrangement uses TRBV12-3 or TRBV12-4 and TRBJ1-5; 8 nucleotides match TRBD1. Germline trimming cut 6 bases from V and 3 bases from J; bases unmatched to any gene: 4. The CDR3 extends over 14 amino acids. CDR3 amino acids: CASSPGQDNQPQHF. The CDR3 DNA sequence: TGTGCCAGCAGCCCGGGACAGGACAATCAGCCCCAGCATTTT.

V and J are TRBV27 and TRBJ2-1; no definite D call. The CDR3 contains 15 residues. Germline CDR1 is MNHEY and CDR2 is SMNVEV (reference sequence). Trimming pared 2 bases from V and 1 base from J, leaving 9 bases between. The CDR3 nucleotides read TGTGCCAGCAGTTTAAAGGCGGCGTCCTACAATGAGCAGTTCTTC. As protein: CASSLKAASYNEQFF.

The chain is built from TRBV20-1 and TRBJ2-1; D possibly uses TRBD1 or TRBD2 (5 bases each). CDR3 size: 14 residues. Trimming cost V 3 bases and J 8 bases, with 17 bases left between them. The germline V gene encodes CDR1 DFQATT and CDR2 SNEGSKA (reference sequence). CDR3: CSASPPGRDDEQFF. As DNA, the CDR3 is TGCAGTGCTAGCCCCCCGGGACGGGACGATGAGCAGTTCTTC.

In this sample, this clonotype turned up once. The chain employs TRBV12-3 or TRBV12-4 and TRBJ2-1; weak D call: TRBD1 (6 bases). This CDR3 is 14 amino acids long. V dropped 3 bases and J dropped 8 bases, with 14 bases sitting between them. CDR3 sequence reads: CASSFWDMGDEQFF. Here the CDR3 DNA reads TGTGCCAGCAGTTTTTGGGACATGGGGGATGAGCAGTTCTTC.

V usage is TRBV9 and J usage is TRBJ2-4; 8 bases are shared with TRBD1. The better agreement between TRBJ2-5 and the DNA end casts doubt on the J call. This CDR3 contains 17 residues. Germline V gene sequence: CDR1 SGDLS, CDR2 YYNGEE. In nucleotides, the CDR3 is TGTGCCAGCAGCGTAGGACCCCGGGACAGGAGAGGGGAGACCCAGTACTTC. The encoded protein is CASSVGPRDRRGETQYF.

V gene TRBV6-6 combines with J gene TRBJ2-5; D is possibly TRBD2 (6 bases). V lost 6 bases and J 5 bases, leaving 10 bases between the germline ends. This CDR3 spans 12 amino acids. Germline values: CDR1 MNHNY, CDR2 SVGAGI (reference sequence). CDR3 residues: CASSRAGETQYF. The CDR3 bases are TGTGCCAGCAGCCGGGCGGGGGAGACCCAGTACTTC.

This clonotype appeared a single time. At one of its ends the junction is not consistent with the germline gene, which may arise from a read error. V usage is TRBV18 and J usage is TRBJ1-5; no reliable D call. The CDR3 runs to 16 residues. CDR1 and CDR2 (germline): KGHSH, LQKENI. The CDR3 nucleotides read TGTACCAGCTCAAACCAAGGGCAGGATAGCAATCAGCCCCAGCATTTT. Protein product: CTSSNQGQDSNQPQHF.

This clonotype was seen many times. The V gene is TRBV12-3 or TRBV12-4, the J gene TRBJ2-5; the D is unclear. With 5 bases removed from V and 2 bases from J, the gap between germline ends came to 9 bases. The CDR3 totals 13 residues. This CDR3 reads CASSPAYQETQYF. Here the CDR3 DNA reads TGTGCCAGCAGTCCCGCGTATCAAGAGACCCAGTACTTC.

Here the CDR3 reads CASSAYLSGKGEPQHF. The CDR3 DNA follows: TGTGCCAGCAGCGCCTACCTCTCAGGGAAGGGGGAGCCCCAGCATTTT. This chain connects TRBV7-9 to TRBJ1-5; possible D gene TRBD1, 6 bases. The germline CDR1 and CDR2 sequences are SEHNR and FQNEAQ (reference sequence). CDR3 length: 16 residues. The V end was cut by 5 bases, the J end by 8 bases, with 22 bases between.

The V gene is TRBV10-3, the J gene TRBJ1-2, with 10 positions matching TRBD1. Germline CDR1 is ENHRY and CDR2 is SYGVKD. The CDR3 is 18 amino acids. J gave up 4 bases and V 0 bases, and 11 bases lay outside the gene matches. CDR3 coding DNA: TGTGCCATCAGTGAGTCGGGACAGGGGAGCTCGGGGGCCTATGGCTACACCTTC. Its translation is CAISESGQGSSGAYGYTF.

Remarks on this clonotype: The junction departs from the called germline gene at one end, perhaps through a read error. The chain is built from TRBV20-1 and TRBJ2-3; TRBD1 might be the D (6 bases). CDR3 length equals 14 residues. Germline-derived CDR1 and CDR2 are DFQATT and SNEGSKA (reference sequence). The DNA of the CDR3 is TGCAGTGCTAGAAGGGGTGGGGGCACAGGTACGCAGTATTTT. Protein: CSARRGGGTGTQYF.